This TCR beta chain was recorded in a study of early T cells in non-severe SARS-CoV-2 infection. The table lists this clonotype with a few counts. No antigen is known for it. Attached unique molecular identifiers marked individual cDNA molecules. TCRdb reprocessed the 5' RACE reads with MiXCR, giving one entry per CDR3 protein. The sample lists tens of thousands of distinct CDR3 sequences; 7.7% were seen once. General study results and limits: Sequences matched to VDJdb favored anti-spike CD8 responses, while private and CD4 specificities were missed.

This CDR3 has 15 residues. V shed 6 bases and J shed 1 base, with 13 bases lying between them. Source material: whole blood. This TCR was sampled from an adult who was a healthcare worker with PCR-confirmed SARS-CoV-2 infection or an uninfected control (not recorded which). The rearrangement joins TRBV12-3 or TRBV12-4 to TRBJ1-5; D is undetermined. Written as DNA, the CDR3 is TGTGCCAGCAGCCTCGGTCTTAGGAGCAATCAGCCCCAGCATTTT. Amino acids: CASSLGLRSNQPQHF.